This TCR beta chain comes out of a study of cytomegalovirus exposure and HLA in healthy donors. Using immunoSEQ multiplex PCR, the repertoire was profiled, and TCRdb retains in-frame clones only, with some absent. The table records 150,000 to 250,000 clones, roughly 77% of them present only once. The source material was PBMCs. This clonotype originated in a woman aged 30 to 39 in good health and CMV-seronegative.

The CDR3 protein is CAWSGSGGAHEQYF. For the CDR3, the DNA is TGTGCCTGGAGTGGCAGCGGGGGGGCCCACGAGCAGTACTTC. The chain recombines TRBV30 with TRBJ2-7, with TRBD2 identical over 10 bases. After removal of 1 base from V and 5 bases from J, the junction contained 5 bases not matched to a gene. In germline, CDR1 is GTSNPN, CDR2 SVGIG (reference sequence). This CDR3 comprises 14 residues.